Below, 29 T cell receptor beta chains from the same sample are listed, as sequenced in a study of response to subunit inactivated influenza vaccine (dated by TCRdb to the late 2010s). Library generation was performed with RT-PCR. The reads were generated on an Illumina HiSeq 2500. The public reads were reanalyzed by TCRdb: fastp trimming at Q25, MiXCR alignment, in-frame beta chains only. Each entry is one CDR3 protein sequence, shown with its most common DNA and genes. In this sample the table shows approximately 250,000 distinct CDR3 sequences, approximately 12% of which occur a single time. The top ten clonotypes cover 7.5% to 10% of the sample. The sample consisted of non-naive T cells sorted from PBMCs, taken around 14 days before vaccination. The label giving this sample's cell subset or site can be read as: memory T cell fraction. These receptors all come from a man aged 45-65 years who received an inactivated influenza vaccine. Donor details come from another sample of the same person, matched by shared clones.

This clonotype was detected only a few times. This sequence joins TRBV7-8 and TRBJ1-1, with 7 bases lining up with TRBD1. This CDR3 has 16 residues. The germline CDR1 and CDR2 sequences are SGHVS and FQNEAQ. V was pared by 0 bases and J by 0 bases, with 4 bases of the junction left unmatched. The CDR3 nucleotides are TGTGCCAGCAGCTTAGCAGGGGGCTGGATGAACACTGAAGCTTTCTTT. As protein: CASSLAGGWMNTEAFF.

This clonotype was observed many times. V usage is TRBV7-2 and J usage is TRBJ2-1, with 8 bases lining up with TRBD2. The CDR3 extends over 15 amino acids. Per germline, CDR1 SGHTA and CDR2 FQGNSA. Trimming at V came to 5 bases and at J to 5 bases, leaving 8 bases not matched to a gene. Written as DNA, the CDR3 is TGTGCCAGCAGCACTAGCGGAGGGATGCACAATGAGCAGTTCTTC. As protein: CASSTSGGMHNEQFF.

The V and J genes are TRBV12-3 or TRBV12-4 and TRBJ2-7; 7 nucleotides match TRBD1. The CDR3 is 16 amino acids. J gave up 0 bases and V 2 bases, and 7 bases lay outside the gene matches. CDR3 region: CASSLPKTGISYEQYF. DNA of the CDR3: TGTGCCAGCAGTTTACCAAAGACAGGGATCTCCTACGAGCAGTACTTC.

This clonotype was counted a few times. The rearrangement joins TRBV9 to TRBJ1-3; D gene ambiguous. Germline CDR1 reads SGDLS; CDR2 reads YYNGEE. V was trimmed by 0 bases and J by 1 base, leaving 8 bases between them. This CDR3 is 15 amino acids long. The CDR3 loop is CASSVDSGSGNTIYF. CDR3 sequence (DNA): TGTGCCAGCAGCGTAGACTCGGGATCTGGAAACACCATATATTTT. The complete variable domain, with remaining parts taken from reference TRBV9 and TRBJ1-3, reads DSGVTQTPKHLITATGQRVTLRCSPRSGDLSVYWYQQSLDQGLQFLIQYYNGEERAKGNILERFSAQQFPDLHSELNLSSLELGDSALYFCASSVDSGSGNTIYFGEGSWLTVV.

The rearrangement uses TRBV20-1 and TRBJ2-3; the D is unclear. Germline CDR1 is DFQATT and CDR2 is SNEGSKA (reference sequence). The CDR3 totals 11 residues. With 6 bases removed from V and 5 bases from J, the gap between germline ends came to 9 bases. CDR3 DNA: TGCAGTGCCCCGACTTTAGATACGCAGTATTTT. Its translation is CSAPTLDTQYF.

A few counts support this clonotype. Written as DNA, the CDR3 is TGTGCCACCAGCAGAAGAACAGGGTCCGAGACCCAGTACTTC. As protein: CATSRRTGSETQYF. The chain joins TRBV15 to TRBJ2-5; D is perhaps TRBD1 (6 bases). The germline V gene has CDR1 LNHNV and CDR2 YYDKDF (reference sequence). V lost 2 bases and J 5 bases, leaving 12 bases between the germline ends. CDR3 length: 14 residues.

This sequence joins TRBV29-1 and TRBJ2-3, with TRBD2 matching over 8 bases. With V trimmed by 5 bases and J by 0 bases, 7 bases remained unmatched. Per germline, CDR1 SQVTM and CDR2 ANQGSEA. The CDR3 has 15 residues. CDR3 nucleotide sequence: TGCAGCGTTTCCACTAGCGGCTCTAGCACAGATACGCAGTATTTT. It is translated as CSVSTSGSSTDTQYF.

This clonotype was seen many times. The CDR3 is CSAILGTGVFSPLHF. CDR3 nucleotides: TGCAGTGCTATACTCGGGACAGGGGTTTTTTCACCCCTCCACTTT. This rearrangement joins TRBV20-1 to TRBJ1-6; 10 nucleotides agree with TRBD1. The CDR3 loop spans 15 amino acids. The V and J ends lost 4 bases and 9 bases, in that order; junction bases with no gene match: 9. The germline CDR1 and CDR2 sequences are DFQATT and SNEGSKA (reference sequence).

The chain employs TRBV4-1 and TRBJ2-7; TRBD1 agrees at 10 bases. Germline-derived CDR1 and CDR2 are MGHRA and YSYEKL. The V and J ends lost 1 base and 3 bases, in that order; junction bases with no gene match: 6. This CDR3 is built from 16 residues. The DNA of the CDR3 is TGCGCCAGCAGCCAAGCTGGGGACAGGGGTAGCTACGAGCAGTACTTC. Translated: CASSQAGDRGSYEQYF.

In its sample, this clonotype was seen a few times. The chain links TRBV6-2 or TRBV6-3 to TRBJ2-5; a weak D match, TRBD1 (6 bases). V was cut by 2 bases and J by 4 bases, with 17 bases left in between. CDR1 and CDR2 from the germline V gene are MNHEY and SVGEGT. This CDR3 spans 16 amino acids. CDR3 nucleotides: TGTGCCAGCAGTTACCCAACGGGGACATGGAGAGAGACCCAGTACTTC. This translates into CASSYPTGTWRETQYF.

The J gene is TRBJ2-6, the V gene TRBV9; D may be TRBD1 (6 bases). The CDR3 is made up of 16 amino acids. Germline CDR1 and CDR2: SGDLS and YYNGEE. V shed 3 bases and J shed 0 bases, with 10 bases lying between them. The CDR3 nucleotides read TGTGCCAGCAGCGAGGGGGTGCTCTCTGGGGCCAACGTCCTGACTTTC. Its translation: CASSEGVLSGANVLTF.

The table lists this clonotype with many counts. V and J are TRBV5-1 and TRBJ1-1, with D unresolved. The CDR3 runs to 15 residues. From germline, CDR1 is SGHRS and CDR2 YFSETQ. Between the trimmed V and J ends, which lost 0 bases and 2 bases, there was a span of 11 bases. This CDR3 reads CASSLAEGSNTEAFF. In nucleotides, the CDR3 is TGCGCCAGCAGCTTGGCCGAGGGTTCCAACACTGAAGCTTTCTTT.

This clonotype was counted between two and nine times. The chain has TRBV6-1 and TRBJ1-1; possibly TRBD1 for D (5 bases). V shed 3 bases and J shed 10 bases, with 12 bases lying between them. The CDR3 totals 12 residues. CDR1 is MNHNS, CDR2 SASEGT, per germline. The CDR3 protein is CASSDRSGGAFF. DNA of the CDR3: TGTGCCAGCAGTGACAGGTCGGGGGGAGCTTTCTTT.

The sample holds many counts of this clonotype. The V and J genes are TRBV4-1 and TRBJ2-5, with D tentatively TRBD1 (6 bases). CDR3 length: 13 residues. Trimming removed 1 base from V and 4 bases from J, with 7 bases in between. The germline V gene has CDR1 MGHRA and CDR2 YSYEKL. The CDR3 loop is CASSQGGLETQYF. In nucleotides, the CDR3 is TGCGCCAGCAGCCAAGGGGGGCTAGAGACCCAGTACTTC.

V and J are TRBV4-1 and TRBJ2-7, with 11 nucleotides matching TRBD1. The germline CDR1 and CDR2 sequences are MGHRA and YSYEKL. The CDR3 is 16 amino acids. Trimming at V came to 4 bases and at J to 1 base, leaving 6 bases not matched to a gene. The CDR3 loop is CASSPQGQGASYEQYF. CDR3 nucleotides: TGCGCCAGCAGCCCCCAAGGACAGGGGGCATCCTACGAGCAGTACTTC.

This clonotype was counted only a few times. The rearrangement joins TRBV4-3 to TRBJ2-3; D tentatively reads TRBD1 or TRBD2 (5 bases each). This CDR3 has 16 amino acids. V gave up 5 bases and J gave up 3 bases, with 18 bases separating them. CDR1 LGHNA and CDR2 YSLEER come from the germline V gene. CDR3 protein: CASSLPGPTRTDTQYF. The CDR3 region has the DNA TGCGCCAGCAGCTTGCCGGGACCTACAAGAACAGATACGCAGTATTTT.

This clonotype was picked up many times. J is TRBJ2-1 and V is TRBV5-4; D unclear. The germline V gene encodes CDR1 SGHNT and CDR2 YYREEE (reference sequence). This CDR3 is 15 amino acids long. V dropped 2 bases and J dropped 4 bases, with 13 bases sitting between them. This CDR3 is CASSFGSQIYNEQFF. The CDR3 DNA reads TGTGCCAGCAGCTTTGGTTCCCAGATTTACAATGAGCAGTTCTTC.

The chain joins TRBV12-3 or TRBV12-4 to TRBJ1-1; 11 bases agree with TRBD1. Germline trimming cut 5 bases from V and 1 base from J; bases unmatched to any gene: 9. The CDR3 length is 17 residues. The chain's CDR3 is CASSRGTGGRRNTEAFF. The CDR3 region has the DNA TGTGCCAGCAGTAGAGGGACAGGGGGTAGGAGGAACACTGAAGCTTTCTTT.

This clonotype was counted a few times. The chain has TRBV5-1 and TRBJ2-3; 9 bases are a match to TRBD2. The CDR3 is made up of 16 amino acids. V shed 1 base and J 3 bases; nucleotides not matched to a gene: 6. Per the germline V gene, CDR1 is SGHRS and CDR2 is YFSETQ. The CDR3 region has the DNA TGCGCCAGCAGCTTGAGGGCTAGCGGGGCAACAGATACGCAGTATTTT. The encoded protein is CASSLRASGATDTQYF.

There are a few counts of this clonotype. The V call is TRBV11-2, the J call TRBJ2-7; 10 bases agree with TRBD1. V lost 3 bases, J lost 1 base, and 3 bases stayed unmatched. Germline V gives CDR1 SGHAT, CDR2 FQNNGV. This CDR3 contains 15 residues. The CDR3 DNA reads as TGTGCCAGCAGCTTTGGACAGGGGGGTTCCTACGAGCAGTACTTC. Protein product: CASSFGQGGSYEQYF.

This clonotype was seen more than once but under ten times. This rearrangement joins TRBV5-5 to TRBJ2-2; a possible D gene is TRBD2 (6 bases). The CDR3 consists of 16 residues. Trimming took 0 bases from V and 1 from J, leaving 10 bases between them. In germline, CDR1 is SGHKS, CDR2 YYEKEE (reference sequence). In DNA, the CDR3 is TGTGCCAGCAGCTTGGTTGCGGGGCGGAACACCGGGGAGCTGTTTTTT. It specifies CASSLVAGRNTGELFF.

This clonotype was seen ten or more times. V is TRBV12-3 or TRBV12-4 and J is TRBJ2-5; possibly TRBD1 for D (5 bases). This CDR3 contains 13 residues. Trimming removed 2 bases at V and 7 bases at J, with 11 bases between. As DNA, the CDR3 is TGTGCCAGCAGTTTACAGGGCCGGGTGACCCAGTACTTC. Residues: CASSLQGRVTQYF.

In its sample, this clonotype was seen many times. This chain connects TRBV4-1 to TRBJ1-6, with D uncertain. In germline, CDR1 is MGHRA, CDR2 YSYEKL. V lost 0 bases, J lost 7 bases, and 13 bases lay in between. The CDR3 has 16 residues. The DNA for the CDR3 is TGCGCCAGCAGCCAAGATCCCAGGACTCGGAATTCACCCCTCCACTTT. This encodes CASSQDPRTRNSPLHF.

This clonotype came up many times. The V call is TRBV28, the J call TRBJ1-1; no definite D call. This CDR3 region has 17 residues. The germline V gene encodes CDR1 MDHEN and CDR2 SYDVKM. The V end lost 7 bases, the J end lost 4 bases, and 25 bases lay between the germline ends. The DNA for the CDR3 is TGTGCCAGCACCTCTACCGTGGTACGGCTGGTCCCCACTGAAGCTTTCTTT. Residues: CASTSTVVRLVPTEAFF.

At least ten counts were recorded for this clonotype. The V and J genes are TRBV29-1 and TRBJ2-3; TRBD2 aligns across 10 bases. The V and J ends lost 6 bases and 0 bases, in that order; junction bases with no gene match: 3. Germline values: CDR1 SQVTM, CDR2 ANQGSEA. The CDR3 is 14 amino acids. CDR3: CSVGLAASTDTQYF. The CDR3 nucleotides read TGCAGCGTCGGACTAGCGGCTAGCACAGATACGCAGTATTTT.

This chain connects TRBV15 to TRBJ2-5; a weak D match, TRBD1 (6 bases). Trimming left V 0 bases short and J 1 base short, with 9 bases between. The CDR3 covers 15 residues. Germline-derived CDR1 and CDR2 are LNHNV and YYDKDF (reference sequence). The CDR3 here is CATSREQGFQETQYF. The CDR3 DNA is TGTGCCACCAGCAGAGAACAGGGATTCCAAGAGACCCAGTACTTC.

Comment on this clonotype: This could be a read error, since a much larger clone is one nucleotide away. V gene TRBV6-5 combines with J gene TRBJ1-4, with unresolved D. The germline gives CDR1 MNHEY, CDR2 SVGAGI. Trimming left V 2 bases short and J 7 bases short, with 11 bases between. The CDR3 sequence is 14 residues long. CDR3 coding DNA: TGTGCCAGCAGTTACGTCCTCGAGGGTGAAAAACTGTTTTTT. It specifies CASSYVLEGEKLFF.

The chain recombines TRBV20-1 with TRBJ2-3, with D tentatively TRBD2 (6 bases). This CDR3 contains 12 residues. V shed 5 bases and J shed 5 bases, with 11 bases lying between them. Germline CDR1 reads DFQATT; CDR2 reads SNEGSKA (reference sequence). The CDR3 DNA reads TGCAGTGCTGGACTATCGCAAGATACGCAGTATTTT. As protein: CSAGLSQDTQYF.

This clonotype was detected a few times. The V gene is TRBV10-2, the J gene TRBJ2-7, with D perhaps TRBD1 or TRBD2 (5 bases each). Germline CDR1 WSHSY, CDR2 SAAADI. V shed 6 bases and J shed 0 bases, with 9 bases lying between them. This CDR3 is 13 amino acids long. The chain's CDR3 is CASRWDVSYEQYF. CDR3 DNA: TGCGCCAGCAGGTGGGACGTCTCCTACGAGCAGTACTTC.